This entry describes one T cell receptor beta chain. This sample is part of a study of T cells expressing NK-cell markers. From the 5' RACE reads, TCRdb lists one entry per CDR3 protein and no DNA. The data include under 500,000 distinct CDR3 sequences; the top ten clones carry less than 7.5%. Sequenced: blood T cells: a sorted CD56 or NKG2C T cell subset, CD4+ or CD8+ T cells, or bulk PBMC T cells (not recorded which). The origin of this receptor is a woman between 18 and 70 years old in good health.

CDR3 in amino acids: CASSSQRDTQYF. This sequence joins TRBV7-3 and TRBJ2-3. The CDR3 contains 12 residues. Germline V gene data show CDR1 as SGHTA and CDR2 as FQGTGA.